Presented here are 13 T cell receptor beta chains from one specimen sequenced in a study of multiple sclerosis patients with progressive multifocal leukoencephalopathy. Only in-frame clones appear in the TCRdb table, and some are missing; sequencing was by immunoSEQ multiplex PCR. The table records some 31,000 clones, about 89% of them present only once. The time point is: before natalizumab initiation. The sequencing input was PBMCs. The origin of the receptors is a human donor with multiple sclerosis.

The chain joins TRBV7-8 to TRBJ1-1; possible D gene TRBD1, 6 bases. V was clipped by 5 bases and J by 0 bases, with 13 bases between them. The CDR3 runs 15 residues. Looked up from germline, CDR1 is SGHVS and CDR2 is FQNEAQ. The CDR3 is CASSPVGGLNTEAFF. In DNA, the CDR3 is TGTGCCAGCAGCCCTGTCGGGGGGCTGAACACTGAAGCTTTCTTT.

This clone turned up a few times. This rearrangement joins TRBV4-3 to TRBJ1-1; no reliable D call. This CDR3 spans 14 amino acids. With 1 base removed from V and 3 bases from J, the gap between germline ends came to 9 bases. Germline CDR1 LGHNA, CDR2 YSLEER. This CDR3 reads CASSQVSYYTEAFF. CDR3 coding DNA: TGCGCCAGCAGCCAAGTCAGCTACTACACTGAAGCTTTCTTT.

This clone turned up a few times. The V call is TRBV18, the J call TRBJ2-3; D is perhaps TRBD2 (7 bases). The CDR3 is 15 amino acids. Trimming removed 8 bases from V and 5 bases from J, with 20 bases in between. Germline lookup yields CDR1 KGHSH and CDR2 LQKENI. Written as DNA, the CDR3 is TGTGCCAGCGCCAGGGAGGGGGGCGAAGGAGATACGCAGTATTTT. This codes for CASAREGGEGDTQYF.

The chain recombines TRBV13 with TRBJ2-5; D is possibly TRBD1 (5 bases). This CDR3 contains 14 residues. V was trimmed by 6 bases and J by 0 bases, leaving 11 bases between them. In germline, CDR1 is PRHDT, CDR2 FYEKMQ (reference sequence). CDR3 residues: CASSSTVNQETQYF. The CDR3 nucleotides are TGTGCCAGCAGTTCGACAGTGAACCAAGAGACCCAGTACTTC.

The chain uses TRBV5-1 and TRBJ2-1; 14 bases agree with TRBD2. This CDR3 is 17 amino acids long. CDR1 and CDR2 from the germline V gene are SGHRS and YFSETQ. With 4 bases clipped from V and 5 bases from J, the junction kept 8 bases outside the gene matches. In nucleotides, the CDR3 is TGCGCCAGCAGCGCCGGGACTAGCGGGAGTTTGGACAATGAGCAGTTCTTC. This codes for CASSAGTSGSLDNEQFF. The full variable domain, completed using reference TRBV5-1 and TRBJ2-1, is KAGVTQTPRYLIKTRGQQVTLSCSPISGHRSVSWYQQTPGQGLQFLFEYFSETQRNKGNFPGRFSGRQFSNSRSEMNVSTLELGDSALYLCASSAGTSGSLDNEQFFGPGTRLTVL.

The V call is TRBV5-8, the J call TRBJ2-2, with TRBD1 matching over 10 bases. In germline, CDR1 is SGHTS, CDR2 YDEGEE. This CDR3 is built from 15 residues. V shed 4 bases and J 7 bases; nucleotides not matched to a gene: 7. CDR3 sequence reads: CASSHGTGDIGELFF. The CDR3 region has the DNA TGTGCCAGCAGCCACGGGACAGGGGATATCGGGGAGCTGTTTTTT.

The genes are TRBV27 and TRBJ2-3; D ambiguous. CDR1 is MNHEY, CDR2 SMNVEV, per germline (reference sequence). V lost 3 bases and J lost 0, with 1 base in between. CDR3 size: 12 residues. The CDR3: CASSLSTDTQYF. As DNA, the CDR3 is TGTGCCAGCAGTTTGAGCACAGATACGCAGTATTTT.

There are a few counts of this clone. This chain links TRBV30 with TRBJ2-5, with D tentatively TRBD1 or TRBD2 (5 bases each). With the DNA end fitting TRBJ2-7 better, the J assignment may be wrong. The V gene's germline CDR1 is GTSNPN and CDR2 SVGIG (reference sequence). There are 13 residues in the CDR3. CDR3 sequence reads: CAWKGRTFDEQYF. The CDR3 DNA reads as TGTGCCTGGAAGGGACGGACTTTTGACGAGCAGTACTTC.

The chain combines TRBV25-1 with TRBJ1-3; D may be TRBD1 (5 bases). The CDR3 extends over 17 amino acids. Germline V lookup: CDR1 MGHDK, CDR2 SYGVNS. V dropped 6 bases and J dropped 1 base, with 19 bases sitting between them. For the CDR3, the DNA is TGTGCCAGCAGCCCGCTGTCCCGGGGGGATTCTGGAAACACCATATATTTT. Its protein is CASSPLSRGDSGNTIYF.

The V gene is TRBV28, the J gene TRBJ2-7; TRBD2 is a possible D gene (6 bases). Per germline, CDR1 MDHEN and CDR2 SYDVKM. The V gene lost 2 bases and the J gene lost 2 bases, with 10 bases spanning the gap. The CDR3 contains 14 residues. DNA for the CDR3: TGTGCCAGCAGTTTAGCCGCGGGGCCCTACGAGCAGTACTTC. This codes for CASSLAAGPYEQYF.

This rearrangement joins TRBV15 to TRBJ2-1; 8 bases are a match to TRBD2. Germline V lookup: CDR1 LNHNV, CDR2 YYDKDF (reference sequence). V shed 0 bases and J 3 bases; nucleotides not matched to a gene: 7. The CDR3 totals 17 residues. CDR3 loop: CATSRDPPLAVYNEQFF. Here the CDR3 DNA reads TGTGCCACCAGCAGAGATCCCCCACTAGCGGTCTACAATGAGCAGTTCTTC.

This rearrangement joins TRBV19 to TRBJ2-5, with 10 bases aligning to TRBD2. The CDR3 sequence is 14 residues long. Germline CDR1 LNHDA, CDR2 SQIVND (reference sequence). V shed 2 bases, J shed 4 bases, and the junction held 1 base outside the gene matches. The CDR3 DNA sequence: TGTGCCAGTAGTATAATAGCGGGAGGAGAGACCCAGTACTTC. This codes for CASSIIAGGETQYF.

The CDR3 region is CASSPSRTENTEAFF. CDR3 nucleotide sequence: TGCGCCAGCAGCCCATCTAGGACAGAGAACACTGAAGCTTTCTTT. The chain has TRBV4-3 and TRBJ1-1, with D possibly being TRBD1 (6 bases). Trimming took 4 bases from V and 1 from J, leaving 13 bases between them. Looked up from germline, CDR1 is LGHNA and CDR2 is YSLEER. CDR3 size: 15 residues.